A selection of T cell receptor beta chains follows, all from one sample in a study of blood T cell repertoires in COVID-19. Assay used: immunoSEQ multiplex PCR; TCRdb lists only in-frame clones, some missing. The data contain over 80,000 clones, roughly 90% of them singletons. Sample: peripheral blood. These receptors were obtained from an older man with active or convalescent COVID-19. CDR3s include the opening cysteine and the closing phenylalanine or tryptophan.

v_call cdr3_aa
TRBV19 CASGPDRNTEAFF
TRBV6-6 CASTTVADSYNEQFF
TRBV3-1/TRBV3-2 CASTATGYLVGNTIYF
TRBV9 CASSVVPTGPSDKYNEQFF
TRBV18 CASSPLGSPYGYTF
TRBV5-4 CASSYTGQGQQYF
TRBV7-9 CASSGERGSGNTIYF
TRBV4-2 CASSQDSGGGEAFF
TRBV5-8 CASSLVGAPREAFF
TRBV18 CASSPSAGGNEQFF
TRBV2 CASSERRAGYMAEAFF
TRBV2 CASSETRLAGVNEQFF
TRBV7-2 CASSLASGMWNEQFF
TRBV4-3 CASSQDTGGGNIQYF
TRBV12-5 CAASRGSNQPQHF
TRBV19 CASSIYAGVNTGELFF
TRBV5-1 CASSLASGDGELFF
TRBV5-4 CASSSRGQADTQYF
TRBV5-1 CASSLGTDPRYEQYF
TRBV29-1 CSGQGKRGYNEQFF
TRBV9 CASSVAGQGSGETQYF
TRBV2 CASSGTTHNEQFF
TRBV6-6 CASSSLEVIFDEQFF
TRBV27 CASGGQRGDYGYTF
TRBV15 CATSRAQGATGELFF
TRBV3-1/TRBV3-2 CASSHPDRVVNYGYTF
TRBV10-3 CAISERGDNQPQHF
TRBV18 CASSPGTGANYGYTF
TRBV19 CASSIKSGSFADTQYF
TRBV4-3 CASSKGQGAFYNEQFF
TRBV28 CASKPAGGYNEQFF
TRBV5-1 CASSFSGTDGYTF
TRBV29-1 CSVHGTSGNYNEQFF
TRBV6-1 CASSEPGAGKAFF
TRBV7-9 CAVQTGLADTQYF
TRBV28 CASSLAGQHKFF
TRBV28 CASSLFGGVVSYEQYF
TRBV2 CASSVLGAGTEAFF
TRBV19 CASSYGTSGRGEQYF